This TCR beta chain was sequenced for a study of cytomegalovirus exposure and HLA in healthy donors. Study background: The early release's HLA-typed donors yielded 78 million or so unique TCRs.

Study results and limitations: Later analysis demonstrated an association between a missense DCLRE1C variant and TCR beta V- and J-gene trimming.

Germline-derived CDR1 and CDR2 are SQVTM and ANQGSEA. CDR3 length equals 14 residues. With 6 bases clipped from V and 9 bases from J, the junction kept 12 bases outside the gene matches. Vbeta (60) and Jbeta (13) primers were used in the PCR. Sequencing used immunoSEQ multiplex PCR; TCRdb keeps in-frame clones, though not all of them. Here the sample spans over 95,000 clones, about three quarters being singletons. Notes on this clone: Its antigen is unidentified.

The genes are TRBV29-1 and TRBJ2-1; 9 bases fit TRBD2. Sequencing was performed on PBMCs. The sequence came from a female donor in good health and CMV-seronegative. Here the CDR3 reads CSVSSSGVGGEQFF. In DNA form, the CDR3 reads TGCAGCGTGTCCTCTAGCGGGGTAGGGGGTGAGCAGTTCTTC.